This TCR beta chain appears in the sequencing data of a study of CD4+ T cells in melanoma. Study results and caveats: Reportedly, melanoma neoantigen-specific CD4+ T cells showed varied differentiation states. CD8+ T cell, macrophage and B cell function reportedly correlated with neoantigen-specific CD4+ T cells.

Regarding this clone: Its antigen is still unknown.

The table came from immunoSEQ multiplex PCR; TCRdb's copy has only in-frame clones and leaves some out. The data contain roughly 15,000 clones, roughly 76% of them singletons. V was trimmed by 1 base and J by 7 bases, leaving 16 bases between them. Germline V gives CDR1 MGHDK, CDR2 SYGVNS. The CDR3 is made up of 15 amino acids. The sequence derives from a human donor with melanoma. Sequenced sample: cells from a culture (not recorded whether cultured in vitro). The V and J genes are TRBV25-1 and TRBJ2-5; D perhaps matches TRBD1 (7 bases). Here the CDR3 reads CASSESGTVGRTQYF. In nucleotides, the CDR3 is TGTGCCAGCAGTGAATCAGGGACAGTCGGGAGGACCCAGTACTTC.